This T cell receptor (beta chain) appears in the sequencing data of a study of T cell responses to AZD1222 COVID-19 vaccine (dated by TCRdb to the early 2020s). With respect to the entire study: AZD1222 recipients whose second dose came at about 4 weeks and those whose second dose came at about 12 weeks were combined into one group, since spike-specific TCR depth and breadth did not differ between the two schedules. TCR sequencing was performed for over 230 trial participants, of whom around 210 were given two doses of AZD1222 and some 26 were given two doses of MenACWY control vaccine. Enrollment into the trials was organized by age into subgroups of 18-55, 56-69 and 70-plus years, and those subgroups contained roughly 160, 29 and 62 TCR-sequenced participants, respectively. What the study reported, not specific to this receptor: Conclusions about previously exposed vaccinees were limited because only six AZD1222 recipients were SARS-CoV-2 seropositive at baseline. Vaccine-associated CD4 TCRs spanned the whole spike protein, with dominant responses in regions 160-218 and 743-854. Participants were mostly white British and included more females than males, and it was suggested by the authors that clonal diversity may have been underestimated. The 56-69-year group was small, and its depth increase did not reach significance, likely because of low power. A significant rise in spike-specific TCR breadth and depth was observed after two AZD1222 doses relative to day 0 and relative to MenACWY recipients. Reportedly, close to half of the unique spike-specific TCRs recognized epitopes lying outside the regions that are mutated in the B.1.351 and B.1.1.7 variants. No day 14 peak-response samples were available, so repertoires were characterized only after the peak T cell response.

From cysteine to phenylalanine, the CDR3 is 16 amino acids long. Only the CDR3 region is kept as DNA, spanning 48 bases read in frame from base 1. Trimming costs V 0 bases and J 6 bases, and their ends lie 17 bases apart. Based on the germline V gene, the CDR1 and CDR2 sequences are SGDLS and YYNGEE. Regarding this clone: Its antigen remains undetermined. Base quality data are lacking; no much larger clone is found one base away.

The CDR3 regions of human TCRbeta chains were analyzed by immunosequencing. From the authors' description of their analysis: TCRs in the repertoires were matched against a reference library of SARS-CoV-2-specific TCRs that had been generated with the MIRA antigen-specificity platform. Breadth meant the fraction of unique TCRs that were SARS-CoV-2-associated, whereas depth meant the fraction of total T cells that were SARS-CoV-2-associated. Each spike-specific TCR was assigned to its reactive spike region and to a CD4 or CD8 class using the MIRA data. Log10-transformed breadth and depth values were compared by one-way ANOVA with Sidak's multiple comparisons tests. This is the immuneACCESS table as TCRdb keeps it, with only in-frame sequences that have V and J called. A part of the clones is gone; compared with another copy, unresolved V genes explain less than half, and the rest is unexplained. Clonal size and the V and J genes are those of that table, whereas D and trimming came from the DNA. This sample has 74,000 or so clones in its table, and 70% to 90% of those were observed once. The ten largest account for around 13% of the sample.

Taken with the paper, the label for time point translates to: baseline before first vaccination. Vaccinee samples were obtained from the UK trials COV001 and COV002, which included a single-blind randomized controlled phase 2/3 trial of AZD1222 (ChAdOx1 nCoV-19) in healthy adults. Trial participant PBMC samples were collected at day 0 and day 28 after the second dose for TCRbeta chain sequencing. Here the sequenced sample was peripheral blood, taken on day 0 of AZD1222 vaccination. The origin of this receptor is an adult in good health. Recombination linked TRBV9 to TRBJ2-3; TRBD1 is a weak D gene call, 6 bases matching. The sequence in DNA is TGTGCCAGCAGCGTAGGGAATGCAGGGGCGTGGGATACGCAGTATTTT. It translates as CASSVGNAGAWDTQYF. The CDR3, completed at both ends by the reference TRBV9 and TRBJ2-3 genes, gives the full variable domain DSGVTQTPKHLITATGQRVTLRCSPRSGDLSVYWYQQSLDQGLQFLIQYYNGEERAKGNILERFSAQQFPDLHSELNLSSLELGDSALYFCASSVGNAGAWDTQYFGPGTRLTVL.